This record covers a single T cell receptor (beta chain). These data come from a study of blood T cell repertoires in COVID-19. The CDR3 consists of 16 residues. V shed 5 bases and J 2 bases; nucleotides not matched to a gene: 9. Germline CDR1 SNHLY, CDR2 FYNNEI. Authors' analysis steps: Reference gene primer amplification yielded estimated nucleated cell counts. The assay was immunoSEQ multiplex PCR, and TCRdb's table has in-frame clones only and misses some. That table furnishes V, J and clone size, whereas the DNA furnished D and trimming. The profile shows fewer than 250,000 clones, around 90% of them singletons. Seattle enrolled patients during active infection and tracked them longitudinally.

The sequence was obtained from a man younger than 40 with COVID-19, enrolled during active disease. V usage is TRBV2 and J usage is TRBJ1-3; 7 bases match TRBD1. Sequences were obtained from peripheral blood. The CDR3 loop is CASSRDSPGTGNTIYF. CDR3 sequence (DNA): TGTGCCAGCAGTCGGGACAGCCCGGGTACTGGAAACACCATATATTTT.